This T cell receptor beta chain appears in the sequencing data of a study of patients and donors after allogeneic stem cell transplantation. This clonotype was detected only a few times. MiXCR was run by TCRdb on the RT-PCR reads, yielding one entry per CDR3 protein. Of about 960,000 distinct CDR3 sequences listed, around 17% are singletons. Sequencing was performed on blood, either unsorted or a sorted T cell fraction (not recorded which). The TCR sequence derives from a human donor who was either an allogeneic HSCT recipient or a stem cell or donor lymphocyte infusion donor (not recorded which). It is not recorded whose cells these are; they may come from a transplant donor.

CDR3 residues: CASSVDPGETEAFF. As DNA, the CDR3 is TGTGCCAGCAGCGTAGATCCAGGGGAAACTGAAGCTTTCTTT. The chain employs TRBV9 and TRBJ1-1; perhaps TRBD1 as D (6 bases). The CDR3 contains 14 residues. The V end was cut by 0 bases, the J end by 5 bases, with 11 bases between. Germline values: CDR1 SGDLS, CDR2 YYNGEE.